Shown below are 24 T cell receptor beta chains from a single sample sequenced in a study of blood T cell repertoires in COVID-19 (dated by TCRdb to 2018 to 2021). The protocol used for the library was the immunoSEQ multiplex PCR assay. The table was pulled from immuneACCESS by TCRdb, which kept in-frame rearrangements only. Such tables lose some clones; where checked, under half of the loss comes from unresolved V genes, and the rest has no known cause. The table for this sample lists some 62,000 clones; 78% of them were counted only once. Approximately 15% of the sample is in the top ten clones. The material sequenced was peripheral blood. The receptors were gathered from a man aged 55-75 years with COVID-19, enrolled during active disease.

This chain uses TRBV12-3 or TRBV12-4 with TRBJ2-1; TRBD2 might be the D (5 bases). Trimming shortened V by 7 bases and J by 4 bases, and 11 bases separated the two germline ends. The CDR3 is 13 residues long. The CDR3 sequence: CASIRGGYNEQFF. The CDR3 DNA reads as TGTGCCAGCATCCGGGGTGGGTACAATGAGCAGTTCTTC.

This sequence joins TRBV5-5 and TRBJ1-2, with D unresolved. Germline V lookup: CDR1 SGHKS, CDR2 YYEKEE (reference sequence). This CDR3 spans 13 amino acids. The V end was cut by 6 bases, the J end by 4 bases, with 13 bases between. CDR3 sequence (DNA): TGTGCCAGCACCGGGTCGGGTGGCTATGGCTACACCTTC. It encodes CASTGSGGYGYTF.

The CDR3 region is CSGISSRERVSDTQYF. CDR3 coding DNA: TGCAGCGGAATTAGTTCGCGGGAGAGGGTATCAGATACGCAGTATTTT. The gene calls are TRBV29-1 and TRBJ2-3, with TRBD2 matching over 7 bases. The ends lost 7 bases at V and 4 bases at J; junction bases unmatched: 17. Germline V gives CDR1 SQVTM, CDR2 ANQGSEA. The CDR3 consists of 16 residues.

The rearrangement links TRBV7-9 to TRBJ2-1; a possible D gene is TRBD2 (6 bases). CDR1 is SEHNR and CDR2 is FQNEAQ in the germline V gene (reference sequence). Trimming removed 8 bases at V and 8 bases at J, with 13 bases between. The CDR3 is made up of 12 amino acids. CDR3 DNA sequence: TGTGCCAGCCGGGACTGGATCGATGAGCAGTTCTTC. It codes for CASRDWIDEQFF. The whole variable domain, remainder taken from reference TRBV7-9 and TRBJ2-1, is DTGVSQNPRHKITKRGQNVTFRCDPISEHNRLYWYRQTLGQGPEFLTYFQNEAQLEKSRLLSDRFSAERPKGSFSTLEIQRTEQGDSAMYLCASRDWIDEQFFGPGTRLTVL.

The rearrangement links TRBV7-2 to TRBJ2-7; D is perhaps TRBD1 (6 bases). The CDR3 is 16 residues long. The V gene's germline CDR1 is SGHTA and CDR2 FQGNSA. V lost 6 bases and J lost 4, with 22 bases in between. The CDR3 loop is CASRGWSEGGEYEQYF. The CDR3 nucleotides read TGTGCCAGCAGAGGATGGAGCGAAGGGGGAGAGTACGAGCAGTACTTC.

Comment on this clone: Other DNA sequences in the same sample also yield this CDR3. The rearrangement uses TRBV5-6 and TRBJ2-1; D not certain. V gave up 7 bases and J gave up 6 bases, with 8 bases separating them. Germline V gene sequence: CDR1 SGHDT, CDR2 YYEEEE. CDR3 size: 11 residues. The CDR3 loop is CASSSGNEQFF. Here the CDR3 DNA reads TGTGCCAGCTCTTCGGGCAATGAGCAGTTCTTC.

This chain links TRBV7-7 with TRBJ2-2, with D possibly being TRBD2 (6 bases). The ends were cut back, 5 bases at V and 1 base at J, with 11 bases in the middle. Per germline, CDR1 SSHAT and CDR2 FNYEAQ (reference sequence). The CDR3 spans 15 residues. The CDR3 protein is CASSMGLLNTGELFF. The CDR3 DNA reads as TGTGCCAGCAGCATGGGACTTCTGAACACCGGGGAGCTGTTTTTT.

The chain uses TRBV6-5 and TRBJ1-1, with 8 bases matching TRBD1. Germline lookup yields CDR1 MNHEY and CDR2 SVGAGI. There are 15 residues in the CDR3. Germline trimming cut 8 bases from V and 0 bases from J; bases unmatched to any gene: 8. Here the CDR3 reads CASGSGGFMNTEAFF. CDR3 bases: TGTGCCAGCGGCTCAGGGGGCTTTATGAACACTGAAGCTTTCTTT.

This sequence joins TRBV19 and TRBJ1-5; D gene ambiguous. V gave up 6 bases and J gave up 2 bases, with 8 bases separating them. Germline V lookup: CDR1 LNHDA, CDR2 SQIVND (reference sequence). The CDR3 is made up of 13 amino acids. The CDR3 spells CASSGTGNQPQHF. The CDR3 DNA is TGTGCCAGTAGCGGAACAGGCAATCAGCCCCAGCATTTT. Together with reference TRBV19 and TRBJ1-5, the CDR3 gives the full variable domain: DGGITQSPKYLFRKEGQNVTLSCEQNLNHDAMYWYRQDPGQGLRLIYYSQIVNDFQKGDIAEGYSVSREKKESFPLTVTSAQKNPTAFYLCASSGTGNQPQHFGDGTRLSIL.

V is TRBV3-1 (or the pseudogene TRBV3-2) and J is TRBJ2-5; 9 bases line up with TRBD2. CDR1 is LGHDT and CDR2 is YNNKEL in the germline V gene (reference sequence). J was trimmed by 4 bases and V by 4 bases; bases with no gene match: 4. CDR3 size: 14 residues. The CDR3: CASSLAGDRETQYF. The CDR3 nucleotides are TGTGCCAGCAGCCTAGCGGGAGATAGAGAGACCCAGTACTTC.

The CDR3 nucleotides are TGCGCCAGCAGCTTGGTGACTCAGATCACCGGGGAGCTGTTTTTT. Encoded protein: CASSLVTQITGELFF. This rearrangement joins TRBV5-1 to TRBJ2-2, with unresolved D. The CDR3 contains 15 residues. The germline gives CDR1 SGHRS, CDR2 YFSETQ. V was cut by 0 bases and J by 4 bases, with 10 bases left in between.

The chain is built from TRBV7-2 and TRBJ2-7; 11 nucleotides line up with TRBD2. The germline V gene has CDR1 SGHTA and CDR2 FQGNSA. Trimming took 1 base from V and 6 from J; bases not matched to a gene: 5. The CDR3 consists of 15 residues. The CDR3 coding sequence is TGTGCCAGCAGCTTAGAAGGGACTAGCGGTCTCGAGCAGTACTTC. Amino acids: CASSLEGTSGLEQYF.

This clone came up once. The CDR3 here is CASREGGPATQYF. The CDR3 coding sequence is TGCGCCAGCAGAGAGGGTGGGCCGGCGACCCAGTACTTC. V gene TRBV23-1 combines with J gene TRBJ2-5, with a weak D call TRBD2 (5 bases). TRBV23-1 is designated an ORF whose function remains uncertain. The V end lost 6 bases, the J end lost 7 bases, and 15 bases lay between the germline ends. This CDR3 comprises 13 residues.

The chain employs TRBV18 and TRBJ2-3; 11 bases match TRBD1. In germline, CDR1 is KGHSH, CDR2 LQKENI. This CDR3 has 15 residues. V trimming: 8 bases; J trimming: 3 bases; junction bases outside the gene matches: 7. In nucleotides, the CDR3 is TGTGCCAGCGCCCGGGACAGGGGGTTGACAGATACGCAGTATTTT. The encoded protein is CASARDRGLTDTQYF.

V usage is TRBV10-2 and J usage is TRBJ1-1, with D possibly TRBD1 on 5 matching bases. Trimming took off 6 bases at V and 0 bases at J, with 8 bases between the two ends. This CDR3 is built from 13 residues. The germline V gene has CDR1 WSHSY and CDR2 SAAADI. The CDR3: CASRGQMNTEAFF. CDR3 nucleotide sequence: TGCGCCAGCAGGGGGCAAATGAACACTGAAGCTTTCTTT.

The chain joins TRBV11-3 to TRBJ2-1, with a possible D match to TRBD2 (5 bases). The CDR3 length is 16 residues. Germline V gene lookup returns CDR1 SGHNT and CDR2 YENEEA. Trimming took off 5 bases at V and 6 bases at J, with 20 bases between the two ends. The CDR3 reads CASSPFHTLRGNEQFF. Here the CDR3 DNA reads TGTGCCAGCAGCCCATTTCATACCCTCCGGGGCAATGAGCAGTTCTTC.

The chain is built from TRBV7-9 and TRBJ1-2; TRBD1 might be the D (5 bases). This CDR3 comprises 14 residues. V dropped 4 bases and J dropped 1 base, with 10 bases sitting between them. Looked up from germline, CDR1 is SEHNR and CDR2 is FQNEAQ (reference sequence). DNA for the CDR3: TGTGCCAGCAGCTCGACCCAGGGTAACTATGGCTACACCTTC. Translation: CASSSTQGNYGYTF. Based on the CDR3 plus reference TRBV7-9 and TRBJ1-2, the full variable domain is DTGVSQNPRHKITKRGQNVTFRCDPISEHNRLYWYRQTLGQGPEFLTYFQNEAQLEKSRLLSDRFSAERPKGSFSTLEIQRTEQGDSAMYLCASSSTQGNYGYTFGSGTRLTVV.

This clone was picked up a small number of times. The chain employs TRBV4-2 and TRBJ1-3; D is uncertain. Trimming shortened V by 1 base and J by 4 bases, and 17 bases separated the two germline ends. Looked up from germline, CDR1 is LGHNA and CDR2 is YNFKEQ. This CDR3 is built from 17 residues. CDR3 amino acids: CASSQGYLGLRGNTIYF. The CDR3 DNA reads TGTGCCAGCAGCCAAGGCTACCTTGGGCTACGAGGAAACACCATATATTTT.

This chain connects TRBV5-1 to TRBJ2-1, with D tentatively TRBD1 (6 bases). V lost 5 bases and J lost 9, with 18 bases in between. This CDR3 comprises 14 residues. Looked up from germline, CDR1 is SGHRS and CDR2 is YFSETQ. Here the CDR3 DNA reads TGCGCCAGCAGTTCGGGACAACAAACTGGTGAGCAGTTCTTC. This codes for CASSSGQQTGEQFF. The full variable domain, with the rest looked up from reference TRBV5-1 and TRBJ2-1, is KAGVTQTPRYLIKTRGQQVTLSCSPISGHRSVSWYQQTPGQGLQFLFEYFSETQRNKGNFPGRFSGRQFSNSRSEMNVSTLELGDSALYLCASSSGQQTGEQFFGPGTRLTVL.

CDR3 nucleotide sequence: TGTGCCAGCAGCTTGTCCACGACTAGCGGGAGTGTGCCAGATACGCAGTATTTT. It is translated as CASSLSTTSGSVPDTQYF. The V call is TRBV5-4, the J call TRBJ2-3; 12 bases line up with TRBD2. The V gene end was trimmed by 1 base and the J gene end by 4 bases; junction bases not matched to a gene: 10. The germline CDR1 and CDR2 sequences are SGHNT and YYREEE (reference sequence). This CDR3 region has 18 residues. The variable domain in full, with the rest retrieved from reference TRBV5-4 and TRBJ2-3, is ETGVTQSPTHLIKTRGQQVTLRCSSQSGHNTVSWYQQALGQGPQFIFQYYREEENGRGNFPPRFSGLQFPNYSSELNVNALELDDSALYLCASSLSTTSGSVPDTQYFGPGTRLTVL.

The chain is built from TRBV6-5 and TRBJ1-1, with D perhaps TRBD1 (5 bases). This CDR3 has 14 residues. Trimming took 0 bases from V and 5 from J, leaving 10 bases between them. Germline CDR1 reads MNHEY; CDR2 reads SVGAGI. The CDR3 spells CASSYSKGITEAFF. The CDR3 region has the DNA TGTGCCAGCAGTTACTCTAAGGGGATAACTGAAGCTTTCTTT.

In this sample, this clone turned up once. The rearrangement uses TRBV19 and TRBJ2-1; 10 bases fit TRBD2. The junction had 12 bases not matched to a gene; V was cut back by 6 bases and J by 7 bases. CDR1 LNHDA and CDR2 SQIVND come from the germline V gene (reference sequence). The CDR3 totals 16 residues. Here the CDR3 DNA reads TGTGCCAGTAGGCAAGGGGGGAGCGGGAGGGGAAATGAGCAGTTCTTC. This encodes CASRQGGSGRGNEQFF.

The chain employs TRBV9 and TRBJ2-2, with D possibly TRBD1 on 5 matching bases. Germline V gene lookup returns CDR1 SGDLS and CDR2 YYNGEE. This CDR3 spans 13 amino acids. V was cut by 3 bases and J by 2 bases, with 5 bases left in between. For the CDR3, the DNA is TGTGCCAGCAGCGGGACAAACACCGGGGAGCTGTTTTTT. Translated: CASSGTNTGELFF. The full variable domain, completed using reference TRBV9 and TRBJ2-2, is DSGVTQTPKHLITATGQRVTLRCSPRSGDLSVYWYQQSLDQGLQFLIQYYNGEERAKGNILERFSAQQFPDLHSELNLSSLELGDSALYFCASSGTNTGELFFGEGSRLTVL.

This chain links TRBV5-1 with TRBJ2-1; 7 nucleotides align to TRBD1. The CDR3 runs to 16 residues. Trimming removed 4 bases from V and 3 bases from J; junction bases left unmatched: 10. Per the germline V gene, CDR1 is SGHRS and CDR2 is YFSETQ. This CDR3 is CASSPEGQAHYNEQFF. Written as DNA, the CDR3 is TGCGCCAGCAGCCCAGAAGGACAGGCCCACTACAATGAGCAGTTCTTC.